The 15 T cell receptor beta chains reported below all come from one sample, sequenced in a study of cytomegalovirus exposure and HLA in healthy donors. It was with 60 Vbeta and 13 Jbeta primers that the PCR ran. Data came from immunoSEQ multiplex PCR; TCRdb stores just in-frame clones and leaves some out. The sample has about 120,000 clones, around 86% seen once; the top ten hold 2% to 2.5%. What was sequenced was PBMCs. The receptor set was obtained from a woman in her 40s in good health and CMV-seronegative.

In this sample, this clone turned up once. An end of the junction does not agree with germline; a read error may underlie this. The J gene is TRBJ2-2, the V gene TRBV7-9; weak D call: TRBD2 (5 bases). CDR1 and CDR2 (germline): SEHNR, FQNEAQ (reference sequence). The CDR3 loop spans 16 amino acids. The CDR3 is CSSSLFSGKNTGELFF. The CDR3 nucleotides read TGTTCCAGCAGCTTATTCTCGGGGAAGAACACCGGGGAGCTGTTTTTT.

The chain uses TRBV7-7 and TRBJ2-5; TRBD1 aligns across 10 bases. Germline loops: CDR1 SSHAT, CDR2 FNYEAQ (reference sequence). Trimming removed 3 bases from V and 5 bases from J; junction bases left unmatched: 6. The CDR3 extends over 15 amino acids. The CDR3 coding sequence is TGTGCCAGCAGCTTGGGACAGGGGATTTTGGAGACCCAGTACTTC. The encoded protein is CASSLGQGILETQYF.

The CDR3 nucleotides are TGTGCCAGCGGACTGAGTGGAAACACCATATATTTT. Translation: CASGLSGNTIYF. This rearrangement joins TRBV9 to TRBJ1-3; D call uncertain. Trimming removed 7 bases from V and 3 bases from J, with 8 bases in between. The CDR3 is 12 amino acids. Germline V gene lookup returns CDR1 SGDLS and CDR2 YYNGEE.

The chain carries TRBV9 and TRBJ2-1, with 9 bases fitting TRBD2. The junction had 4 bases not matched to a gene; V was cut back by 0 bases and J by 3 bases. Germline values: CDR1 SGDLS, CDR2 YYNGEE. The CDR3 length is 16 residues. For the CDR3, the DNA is TGTGCCAGCAGCGTAGGATCTAGCGGGGTCTACAATGAGCAGTTCTTC. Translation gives CASSVGSSGVYNEQFF.

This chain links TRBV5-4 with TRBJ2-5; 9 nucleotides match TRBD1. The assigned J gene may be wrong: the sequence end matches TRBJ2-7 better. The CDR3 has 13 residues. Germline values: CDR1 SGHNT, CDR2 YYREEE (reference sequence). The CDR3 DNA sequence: TGTGCCAGCAAGACAGGGGGGCTGGGCGAGCAGTACTTC. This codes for CASKTGGLGEQYF.

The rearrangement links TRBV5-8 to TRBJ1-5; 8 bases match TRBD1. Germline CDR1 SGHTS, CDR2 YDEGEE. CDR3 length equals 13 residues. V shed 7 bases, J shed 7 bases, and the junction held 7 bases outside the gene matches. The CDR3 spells CASGGQGRQPQHF. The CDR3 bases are TGTGCCAGCGGTGGACAGGGAAGGCAGCCCCAGCATTTT.

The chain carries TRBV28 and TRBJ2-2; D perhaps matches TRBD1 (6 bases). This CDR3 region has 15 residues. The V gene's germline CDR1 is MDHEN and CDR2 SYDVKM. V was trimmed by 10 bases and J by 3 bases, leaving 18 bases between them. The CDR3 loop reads CAIKKGAGDTGELFF. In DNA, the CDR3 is TGTGCCATTAAAAAAGGGGCAGGGGACACCGGGGAGCTGTTTTTT.

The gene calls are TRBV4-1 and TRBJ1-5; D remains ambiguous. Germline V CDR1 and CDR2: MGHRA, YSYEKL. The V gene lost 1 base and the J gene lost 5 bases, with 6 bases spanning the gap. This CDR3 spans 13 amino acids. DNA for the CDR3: TGCGCCAGCAGCCAAGGAGTTTATCAGCCCCAGCATTTT. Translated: CASSQGVYQPQHF.

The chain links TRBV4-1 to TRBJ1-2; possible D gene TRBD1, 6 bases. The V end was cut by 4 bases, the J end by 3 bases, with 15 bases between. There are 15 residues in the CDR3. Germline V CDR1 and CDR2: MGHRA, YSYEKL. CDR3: CASSPRQVGDYGYTF. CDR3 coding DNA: TGCGCCAGCAGCCCCAGACAGGTTGGGGACTATGGCTACACCTTC.

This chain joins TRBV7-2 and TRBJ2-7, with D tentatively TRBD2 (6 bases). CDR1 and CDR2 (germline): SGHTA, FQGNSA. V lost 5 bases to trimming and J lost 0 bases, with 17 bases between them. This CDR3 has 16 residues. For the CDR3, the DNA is TGTGCCAGCAGCCAACCCCGGGGGACGAGCTCCTACGAGCAGTACTTC. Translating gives CASSQPRGTSSYEQYF.

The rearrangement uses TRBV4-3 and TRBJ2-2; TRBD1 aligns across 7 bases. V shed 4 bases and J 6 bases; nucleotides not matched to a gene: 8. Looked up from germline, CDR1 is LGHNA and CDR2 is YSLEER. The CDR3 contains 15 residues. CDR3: CASSRDRVNPGELFF. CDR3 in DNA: TGCGCCAGCAGCCGAGACAGGGTTAATCCCGGGGAGCTGTTTTTT.

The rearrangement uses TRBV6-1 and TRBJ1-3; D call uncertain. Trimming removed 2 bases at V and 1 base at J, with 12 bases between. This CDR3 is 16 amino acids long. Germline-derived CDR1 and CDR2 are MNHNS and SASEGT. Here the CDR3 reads CASSELPGTSGNTIYF. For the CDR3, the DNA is TGTGCCAGCAGTGAACTCCCGGGTACATCTGGAAACACCATATATTTT.

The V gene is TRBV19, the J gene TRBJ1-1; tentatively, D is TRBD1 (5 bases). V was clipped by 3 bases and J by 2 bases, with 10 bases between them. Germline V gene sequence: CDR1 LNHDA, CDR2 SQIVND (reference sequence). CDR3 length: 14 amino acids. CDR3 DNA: TGTGCCAGTAGTATTGGACAAAGAAACACTGAAGCTTTCTTT. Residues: CASSIGQRNTEAFF.

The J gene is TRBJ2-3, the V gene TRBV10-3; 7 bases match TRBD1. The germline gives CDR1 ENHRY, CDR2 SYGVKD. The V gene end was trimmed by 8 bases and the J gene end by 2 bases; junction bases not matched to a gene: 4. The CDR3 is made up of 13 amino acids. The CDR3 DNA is TGTGCCATCCTCGACAGGGTCACAGATACGCAGTATTTT. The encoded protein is CAILDRVTDTQYF.

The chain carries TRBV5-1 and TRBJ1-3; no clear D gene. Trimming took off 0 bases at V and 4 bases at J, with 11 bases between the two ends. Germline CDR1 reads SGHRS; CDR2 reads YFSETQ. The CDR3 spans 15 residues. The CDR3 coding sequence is TGCGCCAGCAGCTTGGAAGGAGGGTCCGGAAACACCATATATTTT. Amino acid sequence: CASSLEGGSGNTIYF.